The 22 T cell receptor beta chains reported below all come from one sample, sequenced in a study of shared T cell receptors in the human thymus. Data came from immunoSEQ multiplex PCR; TCRdb stores just in-frame clones and leaves some out. The data show approximately 730,000 clones, 70% to 90% seen once. These data were likewise used in another study, on human thymus T cells.

Sequenced sample: thymocytes. The receptors come from a girl in the first two years of life with a congenital heart defect.

J is TRBJ2-7 and V is TRBV6-5; 7 nucleotides align to TRBD1. This CDR3 comprises 14 residues. CDR1 and CDR2 (germline): MNHEY, SVGAGI. The V and J ends lost 2 bases and 4 bases, in that order; junction bases with no gene match: 5. CDR3 protein: CASSYHPGGYEQYF. CDR3 DNA: TGTGCCAGCAGTTACCACCCAGGGGGTTACGAGCAGTACTTC.

The chain recombines TRBV7-2 with TRBJ2-5, with TRBD1 as a possible D gene (8 bases). This CDR3 is built from 13 residues. V was clipped by 1 base and J by 7 bases, with 10 bases between them. Germline lookup yields CDR1 SGHTA and CDR2 FQGNSA. The CDR3 protein is CASSLDRGGTQYF. CDR3 nucleotide sequence: TGTGCCAGCAGCTTAGACAGGGGGGGGACCCAGTACTTC.

The rearrangement uses TRBV5-4 and TRBJ1-1; no firm D call. Trimming took 3 bases from V and 7 from J, leaving 16 bases between them. This CDR3 has 14 residues. Germline-derived CDR1 and CDR2 are SGHNT and YYREEE (reference sequence). As DNA, the CDR3 is TGTGCCAGCAGCTCAGGAGGACCAAGGAGTGAAGCTTTCTTT. Translated: CASSSGGPRSEAFF. The full variable domain, rest sourced from reference TRBV5-4 and TRBJ1-1, is ETGVTQSPTHLIKTRGQQVTLRCSSQSGHNTVSWYQQALGQGPQFIFQYYREEENGRGNFPPRFSGLQFPNYSSELNVNALELDDSALYLCASSSGGPRSEAFFGQGTRLTVV.

This chain connects TRBV6-1 to TRBJ2-7; 7 nucleotides line up with TRBD1. The CDR3 has 15 amino acids. The V and J ends lost 6 bases and 2 bases, in that order; junction bases with no gene match: 10. Germline V CDR1 and CDR2: MNHNS, SASEGT. CDR3 loop: CASRARMQGAYEQYF. CDR3 DNA sequence: TGTGCCAGCAGAGCTCGAATGCAGGGGGCCTACGAGCAGTACTTC.

The chain joins TRBV5-8 to TRBJ2-5; 7 nucleotides agree with TRBD1. Germline V gives CDR1 SGHTS, CDR2 YDEGEE. Germline trimming cut 7 bases from V and 13 bases from J; bases unmatched to any gene: 10. The CDR3 is 11 residues long. Here the CDR3 reads CASGFRDSGYF. DNA of the CDR3: TGTGCCAGCGGTTTCCGGGACAGCGGGTACTTC.

This clone was recorded only once. The chain couples TRBV18 to TRBJ1-2; 9 nucleotides agree with TRBD1. This CDR3 spans 14 amino acids. CDR1 is KGHSH, CDR2 LQKENI, per germline. V trimming: 2 bases; J trimming: 4 bases; junction bases outside the gene matches: 2. CDR3 amino acids: CASSPKDRGYGYTF. DNA of the CDR3: TGTGCCAGCTCACCAAAGGACAGGGGCTATGGCTACACCTTC.

V and J are TRBV2 and TRBJ1-2, with D possibly TRBD1 on 6 matching bases. Per the germline V gene, CDR1 is SNHLY and CDR2 is FYNNEI. This CDR3 region has 13 residues. V gave up 5 bases and J gave up 3 bases, with 10 bases separating them. Written as DNA, the CDR3 is TGTGCCAGCAGTCAGGGGTCTGACTATGGCTACACCTTC. This encodes CASSQGSDYGYTF.

The chain joins TRBV2 to TRBJ1-4, with TRBD1 matching 7 bases. The CDR3 is 12 residues long. Germline CDR1 SNHLY, CDR2 FYNNEI. The J segment lost 7 bases and the V segment lost 7 bases, leaving 3 bases of the junction unmatched. In DNA, the CDR3 is TGTGCCAGCAACCAGGGGGTTGAAAAACTGTTTTTT. Amino acid sequence: CASNQGVEKLFF.

The rearrangement joins TRBV7-6 to TRBJ2-5; maybe TRBD2 (6 bases). V lost 5 bases, J lost 1 base, and 20 bases lay in between. The CDR3 is 17 amino acids. CDR1 and CDR2 from the germline V gene are SGHVS and FNYEAQ. The CDR3 bases are TGTGCCAGCAGCCAAGCTGTGGGGGGACCTCTCCAAGAGACCCAGTACTTC. Translation gives CASSQAVGGPLQETQYF.

The chain is built from TRBV29-1 and TRBJ2-6; D is possibly TRBD1 (5 bases). Germline values: CDR1 SQVTM, CDR2 ANQGSEA. The CDR3 loop spans 18 amino acids. The ends were cut back, 1 base at V and 2 bases at J, with 18 bases in the middle. CDR3: CSVEGGSLSPPGANVLTF. The CDR3 nucleotides read TGCAGCGTTGAAGGGGGCAGTCTGAGTCCCCCTGGGGCCAACGTCCTGACTTTC. The complete variable domain, with remaining parts taken from reference TRBV29-1 and TRBJ2-6, reads SAVISQKPSRDICQRGTSLTIQCQVDSQVTMMFWYRQQPGQSLTLIATANQGSEATYESGFVIDKFPISRPNLTFSTLTVSNMSPEDSSIYLCSVEGGSLSPPGANVLTFGAGSRLTVL.

V usage is TRBV29-1 and J usage is TRBJ2-5; 11 bases are shared with TRBD2. This CDR3 spans 14 amino acids. The trim removed 3 bases at V and 1 base at J, leaving 1 base unmatched. CDR1 and CDR2 (germline): SQVTM, ANQGSEA. The CDR3 bases are TGCAGCGTTGATCTAGCGGGGGGCCAAGAGACCCAGTACTTC. Protein sequence: CSVDLAGGQETQYF.

The V and J genes are TRBV18 and TRBJ1-2, with 9 bases lining up with TRBD1. J was trimmed by 5 bases and V by 3 bases; bases with no gene match: 16. The germline gives CDR1 KGHSH, CDR2 LQKENI. This CDR3 region has 18 residues. CDR3 residues: CASSPRPGQGIKAYGYTF. CDR3 DNA sequence: TGTGCCAGCTCACCGAGACCGGGACAGGGAATAAAGGCTTATGGCTACACCTTC.

The chain is built from TRBV7-7 and TRBJ2-5; 10 bases are a match to TRBD2. The V gene end was trimmed by 2 bases and the J gene end by 7 bases; junction bases not matched to a gene: 10. The V gene's germline CDR1 is SSHAT and CDR2 FNYEAQ (reference sequence). CDR3 length equals 16 residues. CDR3 coding DNA: TGTGCCAGCAGCTTAAGGTCTAGCGGGGGCCATAGGACCCAGTACTTC. It codes for CASSLRSSGGHRTQYF.

V and J are TRBV4-1 and TRBJ1-3, with TRBD1 matching 9 bases. This CDR3 is 17 amino acids long. From germline, CDR1 is MGHRA and CDR2 YSYEKL. The ends lost 3 bases at V and 7 bases at J; junction bases unmatched: 13. CDR3 residues: CASSHAGEQGARNTIYF. CDR3 in DNA: TGCGCCAGCAGCCATGCTGGAGAACAGGGGGCTCGCAACACCATATATTTT.

This sequence joins TRBV28 and TRBJ1-5; a weak D match, TRBD1 (6 bases). Trimming left V 2 bases short and J 0 bases short, with 11 bases between. CDR1 and CDR2 (germline): MDHEN, SYDVKM. CDR3 size: 16 residues. The CDR3 coding sequence is TGTGCCAGCAGTTTAGTGGACAGTCATAGCAATCAGCCCCAGCATTTT. Translation gives CASSLVDSHSNQPQHF.

This clone was counted a few times. The CDR3 here is CASSEQAGGDTGELFF. CDR3 nucleotide sequence: TGTGCCAGCAGTGAACAGGCCGGGGGTGACACCGGGGAGCTGTTTTTT. This chain connects TRBV25-1 to TRBJ2-2, with a possible D match to TRBD2 (6 bases). The germline V and J ends were trimmed by 2 bases and 3 bases, with 13 bases remaining between them. Germline assignment: CDR1 MGHDK and CDR2 SYGVNS. This CDR3 is built from 16 residues.

The J gene is TRBJ1-5, the V gene TRBV7-2; D remains ambiguous. V shed 1 base and J shed 4 bases, with 17 bases lying between them. In germline, CDR1 is SGHTA, CDR2 FQGNSA. The CDR3 length is 17 residues. The CDR3 sequence: CASSLEGHPGGNQPQHF. CDR3 in DNA: TGTGCCAGCAGCTTAGAAGGGCACCCCGGAGGGAATCAGCCCCAGCATTTT.

CDR3 sequence: CASSPHFTGNEKLFF. The CDR3 nucleotides read TGTGCCAGCAGCCCTCACTTCACAGGAAATGAAAAACTGTTTTTT. The rearrangement uses TRBV9 and TRBJ1-4; a possible D gene is TRBD1 (5 bases). Trimming took 4 bases from V and 5 from J, leaving 15 bases between them. The CDR3 length is 15 residues. CDR1 is SGDLS and CDR2 is YYNGEE in the germline V gene.

This clone was seen only once. The genes are TRBV6-1 and TRBJ1-6; 7 bases match TRBD1. Germline V gene data show CDR1 as MNHNS and CDR2 as SASEGT. The CDR3 has 14 residues. The V segment lost 11 bases and the J segment 6 bases; nucleotides outside the gene matches: 10. In DNA form, the CDR3 reads TGTGCCTGCGCCGGGACAGCTATTAATTCACCCCTCCACTTT. It translates to CACAGTAINSPLHF.

The chain joins TRBV28 to TRBJ1-5; D is perhaps TRBD1 (5 bases). The CDR3 covers 18 residues. Per the germline V gene, CDR1 is MDHEN and CDR2 is SYDVKM. Trimming cost V 5 bases and J 2 bases, with 22 bases left between them. Here the CDR3 reads CASSATLGGATRNQPQHF. In nucleotides, the CDR3 is TGTGCCAGCAGTGCCACGCTGGGAGGGGCAACTCGCAATCAGCCCCAGCATTTT.

This chain links TRBV10-1 with TRBJ1-4; no firm D call. With 8 bases removed from V and 4 bases from J, the gap between germline ends came to 26 bases. This CDR3 spans 18 amino acids. From germline, CDR1 is WNHNN and CDR2 SYGVQD (reference sequence). CDR3 DNA: TGCGCCAGCTCAAGGGAGGTCCAACTAAATCAACGTAATGAAAAACTGTTTTTT. Translated, it gives CASSREVQLNQRNEKLFF.

This chain uses TRBV6-1 with TRBJ1-4; D call uncertain. Trimming took 9 bases from V and 4 from J, leaving 18 bases between them. The germline V gene has CDR1 MNHNS and CDR2 SASEGT. The length of the CDR3 is 15 residues. As DNA, the CDR3 is TGTGCCAGTACCTCCACTCTTTTCGGTAATGAAAAACTGTTTTTT. It yields the protein CASTSTLFGNEKLFF.